A selection of T cell receptor beta chains follows, all from one sample in a study of T cells in Graves' hyperthyroidism and ophthalmopathy. Each CDR3 protein gets one entry after TCRdb re-called the multiplex PCR reads with MiXCR. This repertoire shows roughly 200,000 distinct CDR3 sequences, about a sixth found once; its top ten account for about 41%. Sequencing used blood. The source of these receptors is a man aged 40-49 years with Graves' hyperthyroidism. Each CDR3 is given with its conserved first and last residue. D genes are given only for firm matches. Clone size appears in some rows only: once, few, many, or a class for an expanded clone.

V gene,D gene,clone size,J gene,CDR3 protein,CDR3 DNA
TRBV27,.,.,TRBJ1-2,CASSYGGADYGYTF,TGTGCCAGCAGTTACGGGGGCGCGGACTATGGCTACACCTTC
TRBV6-2/TRBV6-3,.,.,TRBJ2-6,CASSSTSRGGGSGANVLTF,TGTGCCAGCAGTTCCACCTCGAGGGGCGGAGGCTCTGGGGCCAACGTCCTGACTTTC
TRBV7-2,.,many,TRBJ1-1,CASSPMGGGDTEAFF,TGTGCCAGCAGCCCGATGGGAGGGGGAGACACTGAAGCTTTCTTT
TRBV10-3,TRBD2,many,TRBJ2-1,CAISESGTSVNEQFF,TGTGCCATCAGTGAGTCGGGGACTAGCGTCAATGAGCAGTTCTTC
TRBV7-2,TRBD2,few,TRBJ2-3,CASSLELAGGQDTQYF,TGTGCCAGCAGCTTAGAGCTAGCGGGGGGGCAAGATACGCAGTATTTT
TRBV20-1,.,few,TRBJ1-1,CGLNEGISQAFF,TGCGGGTTAAACGAGGGTATCAGCCAAGCTTTCTTT
TRBV20-1,.,many,TRBJ1-1,CSARPGDSLGEAFF,TGCAGTGCTCGCCCGGGAGACTCCTTGGGGGAAGCTTTCTTT
TRBV7-3,.,many,TRBJ2-2,CASSLIYPDSYGELFF,TGTGCCAGCAGCTTAATCTACCCAGATAGCTACGGGGAGCTGTTTTTT
TRBV19,.,few,TRBJ1-5,CASSNPDYSNQPQHF,TGTGCCAGTAGTAACCCGGATTATAGCAATCAGCCCCAGCATTTT
TRBV9,.,.,TRBJ2-3,CASSVVAVYDTQYF,TGTGCCAGCAGCGTAGTGGCGGTCTACGATACGCAGTATTTT
TRBV4-3,TRBD1,.,TRBJ1-5,CASSQGADRAYNQPQHF,TGCGCCAGCAGCCAAGGTGCGGACAGGGCGTACAATCAGCCCCAGCATTTT
TRBV7-6,.,many,TRBJ2-5,CASSLAGHLQETQYF,TGTGCCAGCAGCTTAGCGGGACATCTCCAAGAGACCCAGTACTTC
TRBV2,.,many,TRBJ1-2,CASSADRGGYTF,TGTGCCAGCAGCGCGGACAGAGGCGGCTACACCTTC